This T cell receptor (beta chain) was found in a study of blood T cell repertoires in COVID-19. The repertoire was sequenced with immunoSEQ multiplex PCR; TCRdb's copy has only in-frame clones and lacks some. The profile shows about 220,000 clones, approximately 84% of them singletons. Germline-derived CDR1 and CDR2 are LNHDA and SQIVND (reference sequence). Trimming removed 5 bases at V and 0 bases at J, with 17 bases between. This CDR3 comprises 17 residues. The table lists this clone with a few counts. The sample was peripheral blood. This chain links TRBV19 with TRBJ1-3; D is perhaps TRBD1 (6 bases). This clonotype originated in a middle-aged man who had recovered from COVID-19. The CDR3 DNA follows: TGTGCCAGTAGTCCGGCCCGACAGGCGATCTCTGGAAACACCATATATTTT. Translated, it gives CASSPARQAISGNTIYF.